One TCR beta chain is described in this entry. The antigen is unknown. This sample was taken from a study of cytomegalovirus exposure and HLA in healthy donors. Overall study findings and caveats: In a later analysis, a genetic analysis reported fewer productive-TCR N-insertions in an Asian-associated ancestry cluster than the cohort average. Later work showed greater clonal expansion in HLA-associated TCR beta chains than in equally common others. Per published reports, the classifier diagnosed cytomegalovirus status with high specificity and sensitivity.

Healthy bone marrow donors formed the donor group. The CDR3 has 17 residues. Germline V gene sequence: CDR1 KGHSH, CDR2 LQKENI. Trimming cost V 1 base and J 1 base; bases outside gene matches: 5. The PCR was carried out with 60 Vbeta primers and 13 Jbeta primers. Assay used: immunoSEQ multiplex PCR; TCRdb lists only in-frame clones, some missing. The profile shows roughly 120,000 clones, about 75% of them singletons. This rearrangement joins TRBV18 to TRBJ2-2; 8 nucleotides align to TRBD2. This TCR came from a man in his sixties in good health and CMV-seropositive. Sequenced input: PBMCs. This CDR3 reads CASSPLLLAENTGELFF. Here the CDR3 DNA reads TGTGCCAGCTCACCACTGTTACTAGCGGAGAACACCGGGGAGCTGTTTTTT.